A single sample gave rise to the 13 T cell receptor beta chains below, sequenced in a study of OX40 agonist ivuxolimab in advanced cancers. This table comes from immunoSEQ multiplex PCR, and its TCRdb copy is limited to in-frame clones, with some not included. Of about 76,000 clones listed, roughly 80% are singletons. Sample: CD4+ or CD8+ T cells sorted from blood, taken in a trial of the OX40 agonist ivuxolimab. The receptor source for this set is an adult with an advanced solid tumor such as melanoma, head and neck, liver or kidney cancer.

The genes are TRBV29-1 and TRBJ2-4, with D unresolved. Germline-derived CDR1 and CDR2 are SQVTM and ANQGSEA. The V and J ends lost 8 bases and 7 bases respectively, with 15 bases between them. The CDR3 covers 12 residues. This chain's CDR3 is CSTISIGNIQYF. CDR3 DNA: TGCAGCACTATAAGCATAGGGAACATTCAGTACTTC.

The CDR3 DNA sequence: TGTGCCAGCTCCTCGGGAAACAATGAGCAGTTCTTC. Amino acid sequence: CASSSGNNEQFF. This chain links TRBV7-2 with TRBJ2-1, with TRBD2 as a possible D gene (5 bases). Per the germline V gene, CDR1 is SGHTA and CDR2 is FQGNSA. This CDR3 is 12 amino acids long. Trimming shortened V by 8 bases and J by 5 bases, and 10 bases separated the two germline ends. Complete variable domain (other parts from reference TRBV7-2 and TRBJ2-1): GAGVSQSPSNKVTEKGKDVELRCDPISGHTALYWYRQSLGQGLEFLIYFQGNSAPDKSGLPSDRFSAERTGGSVSTLTIQRTQQEDSAVYLCASSSGNNEQFFGPGTRLTVL.

The V gene is TRBV19, the J gene TRBJ2-3; D not certain. Germline V gene sequence: CDR1 LNHDA, CDR2 SQIVND (reference sequence). The CDR3 contains 12 residues. V dropped 5 bases and J dropped 3 bases, with 6 bases sitting between them. The CDR3 is CASSPRTDTQYF. The CDR3, as DNA: TGTGCCAGTAGTCCGAGAACAGATACGCAGTATTTT.

Here the CDR3 reads CASSFRRTVLDSPLHF. The CDR3 DNA is TGTGCCAGCAGTTTCCGCCGGACGGTACTGGATTCACCCCTCCACTTT. This chain connects TRBV28 to TRBJ1-6; unclear D gene. Germline loops: CDR1 MDHEN, CDR2 SYDVKM. The length of the CDR3 is 16 residues. Trimming took off 3 bases at V and 8 bases at J, with 17 bases between the two ends.

This chain uses TRBV14 with TRBJ2-3, with D unresolved. The ends were cut back, 3 bases at V and 0 bases at J, with 13 bases in the middle. The germline V gene has CDR1 SGHDN and CDR2 FVKESK. The CDR3 runs 16 residues. For the CDR3, the DNA is TGTGCCAGCAGCCATCGGAAGACCCCTAGCACAGATACGCAGTATTTT. It encodes CASSHRKTPSTDTQYF.

The genes are TRBV15 and TRBJ2-3; TRBD2 matches 11 bases. V lost 9 bases to trimming and J lost 4 bases; unmatched junction nucleotides: 6. Germline V gives CDR1 LNHNV, CDR2 YYDKDF (reference sequence). The CDR3 is made up of 14 amino acids. The CDR3 region is CATEPGLAADTQYF. DNA for the CDR3: TGTGCCACGGAGCCGGGACTAGCGGCAGATACGCAGTATTTT.

The chain employs TRBV6-5 and TRBJ1-2; D is possibly TRBD1 (6 bases). The V end lost 6 bases, the J end lost 5 bases, and 13 bases lay between the germline ends. Looked up from germline, CDR1 is MNHEY and CDR2 is SVGAGI. The CDR3 contains 13 residues. CDR3 coding DNA: TGTGCCAGCAGATCCACAGGGAGGTATGGCTACACCTTC. Its translation: CASRSTGRYGYTF.

The CDR3 is CASSRVAGDYNEQFF. The CDR3 DNA sequence: TGTGCCAGCAGCCGCGTGGCAGGGGACTACAATGAGCAGTTCTTC. V and J are TRBV6-5 and TRBJ2-1; D perhaps matches TRBD1 (6 bases). This CDR3 region has 15 residues. The germline gives CDR1 MNHEY, CDR2 SVGAGI. The germline V and J ends were trimmed by 6 bases and 3 bases, with 15 bases remaining between them.

V is TRBV5-8 and J is TRBJ1-1, with D perhaps TRBD1 (5 bases). Germline V gene data show CDR1 as SGHTS and CDR2 as YDEGEE. The CDR3 totals 14 residues. Trimming removed 4 bases at V and 3 bases at J, with 13 bases between. The CDR3 loop is CASSPGIGDTEAFF. Here the CDR3 DNA reads TGTGCCAGCAGCCCAGGGATCGGGGACACTGAAGCTTTCTTT.

There are a few counts of this clone. This chain's CDR3 is CASSLWEGGGNTEAFF. For the CDR3, the DNA is TGTGCCAGCAGCTTATGGGAGGGTGGTGGAAACACTGAAGCTTTCTTT. The chain employs TRBV13 and TRBJ1-1; D is unresolved. CDR1 and CDR2 (germline): PRHDT, FYEKMQ (reference sequence). CDR3 length equals 16 residues. V lost 2 bases to trimming and J lost 2 bases, with 15 bases between them.

The chain couples TRBV19 to TRBJ2-3; D is uncertain. V was shortened by 1 base and J by 2 bases, with 10 bases between the two germline ends. Germline V gene data show CDR1 as LNHDA and CDR2 as SQIVND (reference sequence). The CDR3 runs 15 residues. For the CDR3, the DNA is TGTGCCAGTAGTATAGGACTTCTAGACACAGATACGCAGTATTTT. Translated, it gives CASSIGLLDTDTQYF. The entire variable domain, with the rest obtained from reference TRBV19 and TRBJ2-3, is as follows: DGGITQSPKYLFRKEGQNVTLSCEQNLNHDAMYWYRQDPGQGLRLIYYSQIVNDFQKGDIAEGYSVSREKKESFPLTVTSAQKNPTAFYLCASSIGLLDTDTQYFGPGTRLTVL.

This chain links TRBV28 with TRBJ1-1; 7 nucleotides line up with TRBD1. Germline CDR1 and CDR2: MDHEN and SYDVKM. V was pared by 5 bases and J by 4 bases, with 7 bases of the junction left unmatched. This CDR3 is built from 14 residues. The CDR3 reads CASSPQGVTTEAFF. CDR3 DNA sequence: TGTGCCAGCAGTCCCCAGGGGGTGACCACTGAAGCTTTCTTT.

The rearrangement joins TRBV15 to TRBJ2-3; 9 bases fit TRBD2. The CDR3 runs 16 residues. From germline, CDR1 is LNHNV and CDR2 YYDKDF (reference sequence). Trimming took 0 bases from V and 4 from J; bases not matched to a gene: 5. The CDR3 spells CATSREVAGVSDTQYF. CDR3 in DNA: TGTGCCACCAGCAGAGAAGTAGCGGGAGTATCAGATACGCAGTATTTT.